This T cell receptor (beta chain) was captured in a study of CD8+CD57+ T cells in acquired aplastic anemia. The germline CDR1 and CDR2 sequences are KGHDR and SFDVKD. The germline V and J ends were trimmed by 4 bases and 10 bases, with 13 bases remaining between them. The CDR3 length is 13 residues. Template material for TCR beta VDJ and CDR3 profiling consisted of genomic DNA. From the reads, TCRdb called clonotypes with MiXCR, one entry per CDR3 protein. The table has just over 400,000 distinct CDR3 sequences, roughly 68% seen once. The chain has TRBV24-1 and TRBJ1-3; D perhaps matches TRBD1 (5 bases). What was sequenced was sorted CD4+, CD8+, or CD8+CD57+ T cells (not recorded which) from PBMCs. The sequence came from a human donor in good health, serving as a control. The CDR3 loop reads CATSDWDSRTIYF. The CDR3 DNA follows: TGTGCCACCAGTGACTGGGACTCCAGGACCATATATTTT.